Listed below are T cell receptor beta chains from one sample, sequenced in a study of technical replicates of blood from several donors. TCRdb's table, derived via immunoSEQ multiplex PCR, lists solely in-frame clones and lacks some. The sample has tens of thousands of clones; 85% to 95% are singletons. The sample comprised T cells isolated from PBMCs. These TCRs come from a human donor in good health. Both conserved end residues are part of each CDR3. A D gene is named only where the DNA matches it firmly. Not all rows give a size; the values are once, few, many and, for expanded clones, a class.

length: 15; J: TRBJ1-1; V: TRBV7-9; D: TRBD1; size: NA; CDR3: CASSLLQGLNTEAFF; DNA: TGTGCCAGCAGCTTACTACAGGGGTTGAACACTGAAGCTTTCTTT
length: 12; J: TRBJ2-4; V: TRBV5-6; D: NA; size: NA; CDR3: CASSLIENIQYF; DNA: TGTGCCAGCAGCTTGATCGAAAACATTCAGTACTTC
length: 15; J: TRBJ1-4; V: TRBV7-2; D: NA; size: NA; CDR3: CASSLAPFTNEKLFF; DNA: TGTGCCAGCAGCTTAGCTCCGTTCACTAATGAAAAACTGTTTTTT
length: 14; J: TRBJ2-1; V: TRBV7-3; D: TRBD2; size: NA; CDR3: CASSPAGTTNEQFF; DNA: TGTGCCAGCAGCCCCGCCGGGACTACGAATGAGCAGTTCTTC
length: 14; J: TRBJ2-7; V: TRBV28; D: TRBD1; size: NA; CDR3: CASYAVTGRHEQYF; DNA: TGTGCCAGTTACGCAGTGACAGGGAGACACGAGCAGTACTTC
length: 14; J: TRBJ1-5; V: TRBV2; D: NA; size: NA; CDR3: CASSETSRNQPQHF; DNA: TGTGCCAGCAGTGAGACAAGCCGAAATCAGCCCCAGCATTTT
length: 11; J: TRBJ2-7; V: TRBV30; D: NA; size: NA; CDR3: CAWSPGIEQYF; DNA: TGTGCCTGGAGTCCGGGGATCGAGCAGTACTTC
length: 17; J: TRBJ2-1; V: TRBV19; D: TRBD2; size: NA; CDR3: CASSMGISGSSYNEQFF; DNA: TGTGCCAGTAGTATGGGGATTAGCGGGAGTTCCTACAATGAGCAGTTCTTC
length: 16; J: TRBJ2-1; V: TRBV27; D: TRBD1; size: once; CDR3: CASSAVRGQVINEQFF; DNA: TGTGCCAGCAGTGCCGTACGGGGACAGGTGATCAATGAGCAGTTCTTC
length: 15; J: TRBJ1-5; V: TRBV6-5; D: TRBD1; size: NA; CDR3: CASSRERGPYQPQHF; DNA: TGTGCCAGCAGCCGTGAAAGGGGGCCCTATCAGCCCCAGCATTTT
length: 16; J: TRBJ1-2; V: TRBV9; D: NA; size: NA; CDR3: CASSVDPGGPDYGYTF; DNA: TGTGCCAGCAGCGTAGATCCCGGGGGGCCTGACTATGGCTACACCTTC
length: 12; J: TRBJ1-2; V: TRBV6-1; D: NA; size: NA; CDR3: CASSDSGEGYTF; DNA: TGTGCCAGCAGTGACAGCGGTGAGGGCTACACCTTC
length: 13; J: TRBJ1-5; V: TRBV12-5; D: NA; size: few; CDR3: CASGLGANQPQHF; DNA: TGTGCTAGTGGTTTAGGGGCAAATCAGCCCCAGCATTTT
length: 13; J: TRBJ2-5; V: TRBV19; D: NA; size: NA; CDR3: CASSIGGRETQYF; DNA: TGTGCCAGTAGTATAGGTGGCAGAGAGACCCAGTACTTC
length: 18; J: TRBJ2-7; V: TRBV2; D: TRBD2; size: NA; CDR3: CASCRRSSTGTTSYEQYF; DNA: TGTGCCAGCTGTAGAAGGTCCAGTACCGGGACTACCTCCTACGAGCAGTACTTC
length: 13; J: TRBJ1-2; V: TRBV28; D: TRBD1; size: NA; CDR3: CASSPQDRVGYTF; DNA: TGTGCCAGCAGCCCTCAGGACAGGGTTGGCTACACCTTC
length: 15; J: TRBJ1-5; V: TRBV2; D: TRBD1; size: NA; CDR3: CASSEGTGINQPQHF; DNA: TGTGCCAGCAGTGAAGGGACAGGTATTAATCAGCCCCAGCATTTT
length: 13; J: TRBJ1-1; V: TRBV28; D: NA; size: NA; CDR3: CASSMTPNTEAFF; DNA: TGTGCCAGCAGTATGACACCCAACACTGAAGCTTTCTTT
length: 15; J: TRBJ2-1; V: TRBV15; D: TRBD1; size: NA; CDR3: CATSRNLNRGTMQFF; DNA: TGTGCCACCAGCAGAAACCTAAACAGGGGGACAATGCAGTTCTTC
length: 15; J: TRBJ2-1; V: TRBV9; D: NA; size: NA; CDR3: CASSVDSGSYNEQFF; DNA: TGTGCCAGCAGCGTAGACAGCGGTTCCTACAATGAGCAGTTCTTC
length: 16; J: TRBJ2-2; V: TRBV19; D: NA; size: NA; CDR3: CASSPGLWGSTGELFF; DNA: TGTGCCAGTAGTCCTGGTCTTTGGGGCAGCACCGGGGAGCTGTTTTTT
length: 15; J: TRBJ2-2; V: TRBV4-1; D: NA; size: NA; CDR3: CASSQRQGGTGELFF; DNA: TGCGCCAGCAGCCAAAGGCAGGGAGGCACCGGGGAGCTGTTTTTT
length: 13; J: TRBJ2-1; V: TRBV27; D: TRBD1; size: NA; CDR3: CASSTRQGNEQFF; DNA: TGTGCCAGCAGTACCCGACAGGGAAATGAGCAGTTCTTC
length: 15; J: TRBJ2-3; V: TRBV7-6; D: NA; size: NA; CDR3: CASSLSAGLTDTQYF; DNA: TGTGCCAGCAGCTTGAGCGCGGGATTGACAGATACGCAGTATTTT
length: 13; J: TRBJ1-3; V: TRBV19; D: TRBD1; size: NA; CDR3: CASRRGPGNTIYF; DNA: TGTGCCAGTCGTAGGGGGCCGGGAAACACCATATATTTT
length: 17; J: TRBJ2-3; V: TRBV30; D: TRBD2; size: once; CDR3: CAWSVRLAGFNTDTQYF; DNA: TGTGCCTGGAGTGTACGACTAGCGGGTTTTAACACAGATACGCAGTATTTT
length: 16; J: TRBJ1-2; V: TRBV27; D: NA; size: NA; CDR3: CASSLRGWGATYGYTF; DNA: TGTGCCAGCAGTTTAAGGGGGTGGGGTGCTACCTATGGCTACACCTTC
length: 13; J: TRBJ2-7; V: TRBV7-6; D: NA; size: NA; CDR3: CASSPGLIHEQYF; DNA: TGTGCCAGCAGCCCTGGACTAATTCACGAGCAGTACTTC
length: 15; J: TRBJ2-5; V: TRBV7-9; D: NA; size: NA; CDR3: CASSSWHGQIETQYF; DNA: TGTGCCAGCAGCTCGTGGCATGGACAGATAGAGACCCAGTACTTC
length: 13; J: TRBJ2-7; V: TRBV2; D: TRBD1; size: NA; CDR3: CASIPGQGDEQYF; DNA: TGTGCCAGCATTCCGGGACAGGGTGACGAGCAGTACTTC
length: 14; J: TRBJ1-1; V: TRBV10-3; D: TRBD1; size: NA; CDR3: CAISESWTGEGAFF; DNA: TGTGCCATCAGTGAGTCGTGGACAGGGGAAGGCGCTTTCTTT
length: 15; J: TRBJ1-4; V: TRBV18; D: NA; size: NA; CDR3: CASSPQGSTNEKLFF; DNA: TGTGCCAGCTCACCTCAGGGGTCGACTAATGAAAAACTGTTTTTT
length: 14; J: TRBJ2-4; V: TRBV6-1; D: TRBD1; size: NA; CDR3: CASSDWDRRNIQYF; DNA: TGTGCCAGCAGTGATTGGGACAGACGAAACATTCAGTACTTC
length: 16; J: TRBJ2-7; V: TRBV14; D: NA; size: NA; CDR3: CASSQGPGTGPYEQYF; DNA: TGTGCCAGCAGCCAAGGTCCGGGCACAGGACCCTACGAGCAGTACTTC
length: 14; J: TRBJ2-7; V: TRBV6-5; D: NA; size: NA; CDR3: CASSYGLSSYEQYF; DNA: TGTGCCAGCAGTTACGGACTGTCCTCCTACGAGCAGTACTTC
length: 14; J: TRBJ2-7; V: TRBV30; D: TRBD2; size: NA; CDR3: CAWTGGLAGYEQYF; DNA: TGTGCCTGGACAGGAGGACTAGCGGGCTACGAGCAGTACTTC